A single sample gave rise to the 25 T cell receptor beta chains below, sequenced in a study of response to subunit inactivated influenza vaccine. From the RT-PCR reads, TCRdb called clonotypes with MiXCR, one entry per CDR3 protein. The sample lists some 180,000 distinct CDR3 sequences; around 8.8% were seen once. The source material was non-naive T cells sorted from PBMCs, sampled on the day of vaccination. Receptor source: a man aged 50-60 years who received an inactivated influenza vaccine.

This clonotype occurred many times. V gene TRBV3-1 combines with J gene TRBJ2-7, with TRBD1 as a possible D gene (5 bases). Germline V gene data show CDR1 as LGHDT and CDR2 as YNNKEL (reference sequence). The V gene lost 3 bases and the J gene lost 1 base, with 13 bases spanning the gap. The CDR3 runs 15 residues. This CDR3 is CASSHPGQASYEQYF. CDR3 nucleotides: TGTGCCAGCAGCCACCCAGGGCAGGCATCCTACGAGCAGTACTTC.

This clonotype occurred a few times. Germline is not matched at one junction end, which may reflect a read error. The chain combines TRBV24-1 with TRBJ2-5; TRBD2 is a possible D gene (6 bases). The germline V gene has CDR1 KGHDR and CDR2 SFDVKD. CDR3 size: 14 residues. The CDR3 loop is CATRASAFQETQHF. Written as DNA, the CDR3 is TGTGCCACCAGGGCTAGCGCCTTCCAAGAGACCCAGCACTTC.

As to this clonotype: A read error may explain this, as a much larger clone is one base away. The V call is TRBV29-1, the J call TRBJ2-7; D gene unclear. Trimming removed 0 bases from V and 10 bases from J, with 7 bases in between. CDR3 length equals 10 residues. From germline, CDR1 is SQVTM and CDR2 ANQGSEA. The DNA for the CDR3 is TGCAGCGTTGAAGATCGGGTTCAGTACTTC. Translation: CSVEDRVQYF.

There are a few counts of this clonotype. This sequence joins TRBV27 and TRBJ2-6, with D possibly TRBD1 on 5 matching bases. V lost 5 bases and J lost 0, with 11 bases in between. CDR3 size: 16 residues. Germline-derived CDR1 and CDR2 are MNHEY and SMNVEV (reference sequence). CDR3 loop: CASSPRAPSGANVLTF. As DNA, the CDR3 is TGTGCCAGCAGTCCCAGGGCGCCCTCTGGGGCCAACGTCCTGACTTTC.

This clonotype was counted only a few times. V and J are TRBV9 and TRBJ2-5, with 7 bases that match TRBD2. CDR1 is SGDLS, CDR2 YYNGEE, per germline. CDR3 length: 13 amino acids. Trimming cost V 3 bases and J 5 bases; bases outside gene matches: 4. In DNA, the CDR3 is TGTGCCAGCAGCGCCCGGACTAGGGAGACCCAGTACTTC. It codes for CASSARTRETQYF.

The table lists this clonotype with a few counts. The rearrangement uses TRBV6-1 and TRBJ1-6; a weak D match, TRBD1 (5 bases). Trimming cost V 2 bases and J 8 bases, with 16 bases left between them. The CDR3 is made up of 16 amino acids. Germline CDR1 reads MNHNS; CDR2 reads SASEGT. CDR3 region: CASSEPGRGKHSPLHF. The CDR3 nucleotides are TGTGCCAGCAGTGAACCGGGACGGGGGAAGCATTCACCCCTCCACTTT.

The chain recombines TRBV5-1 with TRBJ1-2, with TRBD1 matching 7 bases. CDR1 is SGHRS, CDR2 YFSETQ, per germline. V gave up 4 bases and J gave up 6 bases; unmatched junction bases: 18. This CDR3 has 17 residues. In DNA, the CDR3 is TGCGCCAGCAGCGTGGCGGGGGGACAGTTTGTTGCGGATGGCTACACCTTC. This codes for CASSVAGGQFVADGYTF.

This chain connects TRBV27 to TRBJ2-2; D not resolved. This CDR3 spans 17 amino acids. The germline V gene encodes CDR1 MNHEY and CDR2 SMNVEV (reference sequence). Trimming pared 2 bases from V and 2 bases from J, leaving 15 bases between. The CDR3 nucleotides are TGTGCCAGCAGTTTAAATTTTCCCCCTCTCAACACCGGGGAGCTGTTTTTT. It codes for CASSLNFPPLNTGELFF.

This rearrangement joins TRBV6-5 to TRBJ2-5; maybe TRBD2 (5 bases). Germline V gene lookup returns CDR1 MNHEY and CDR2 SVGAGI. V shed 0 bases and J shed 7 bases, with 12 bases lying between them. The CDR3 totals 14 residues. The CDR3 DNA sequence: TGTGCCAGCAGTTACTCGGGATCCCGGGGGACCCAGTACTTC. As protein: CASSYSGSRGTQYF.

This clonotype has more than one count but fewer than ten. This chain links TRBV25-1 with TRBJ2-7, with TRBD1 matching 7 bases. This CDR3 is 16 amino acids long. CDR1 MGHDK and CDR2 SYGVNS come from the germline V gene. J gave up 3 bases and V 3 bases, and 11 bases lay outside the gene matches. The CDR3 region is CASSDHSGTDLYEQYF. CDR3 DNA sequence: TGTGCCAGCAGTGACCACTCCGGGACAGACCTCTACGAGCAGTACTTC.

The genes are TRBV3-1 and TRBJ2-2; D is unresolved. Germline CDR1 reads LGHDT; CDR2 reads YNNKEL (reference sequence). CDR3 length: 12 amino acids. Trimming removed 4 bases at V and 7 bases at J, with 7 bases between. Here the CDR3 DNA reads TGTGCCAGCAGCCCCCAGTTCGGGGAGCTGTTTTTT. It yields the protein CASSPQFGELFF.

This clonotype showed up just a few times. The gene calls are TRBV4-1 and TRBJ2-5; a possible D gene is TRBD1 (6 bases). Germline V CDR1 and CDR2: MGHRA, YSYEKL. V lost 1 base and J lost 5, with 14 bases in between. This CDR3 is 15 amino acids long. This CDR3 reads CASSQGGPIGETQYF. CDR3 nucleotide sequence: TGCGCCAGCAGCCAAGGGGGGCCAATCGGGGAGACCCAGTACTTC.

A few counts support this clonotype. The rearrangement links TRBV2 to TRBJ2-4, with 11 bases identical to TRBD2. In germline, CDR1 is SNHLY, CDR2 FYNNEI. The CDR3 contains 16 residues. With 6 bases clipped from V and 1 base from J, the junction kept 5 bases outside the gene matches. The CDR3 sequence: CASRAGLAVAKNIQYF. CDR3 coding DNA: TGTGCCAGCAGAGCGGGACTAGCGGTCGCCAAAAACATTCAGTACTTC.

This clonotype turned up a few times. The chain uses TRBV6-1 and TRBJ2-7; a weak D match, TRBD1 (6 bases). The CDR3 totals 13 residues. Germline V CDR1 and CDR2: MNHNS, SASEGT. Trimming took 6 bases from V and 2 from J, leaving 11 bases between them. The chain's CDR3 is CASSGGQTYEQYF. The CDR3 DNA reads TGTGCCAGCAGCGGTGGACAGACCTACGAGCAGTACTTC.

The gene calls are TRBV5-5 and TRBJ1-1; D unresolved. V lost 0 bases and J 3 bases, leaving 6 bases between the germline ends. Germline CDR1 and CDR2: SGHKS and YYEKEE (reference sequence). This CDR3 contains 13 residues. The CDR3: CASSLGLHTEAFF. CDR3 bases: TGTGCCAGCAGCTTGGGTCTACACACTGAAGCTTTCTTT.

This clonotype has just a few counts. The J gene is TRBJ2-3, the V gene TRBV20-1; TRBD2 is a possible D gene (6 bases). CDR1 is DFQATT, CDR2 SNEGSKA, per germline (reference sequence). This CDR3 is built from 14 residues. The V and J ends lost 3 bases and 7 bases respectively, with 17 bases between them. The CDR3 reads CSASGDSAVNTQYF. For the CDR3, the DNA is TGCAGTGCTAGTGGGGACTCAGCCGTCAATACGCAGTATTTT.

Written as DNA, the CDR3 is TGCAGTGCTCCGAACACCTTAAATACGCAGTATTTT. It yields the protein CSAPNTLNTQYF. The chain combines TRBV20-1 with TRBJ2-3; D uncertain. The CDR3 runs to 12 residues. Trimming stripped 5 bases from V and 7 bases from J, with 13 bases between. CDR1 DFQATT and CDR2 SNEGSKA come from the germline V gene (reference sequence).

This clonotype was counted at least ten times. The CDR3 bases are TGCGCCAGCAGCTCCCTCGGACAGGCAGAGGGCACTGAAGCTTTCTTT. Amino acid sequence: CASSSLGQAEGTEAFF. The chain has TRBV5-1 and TRBJ1-1; TRBD1 agrees at 7 bases. CDR3 length equals 16 residues. Germline values: CDR1 SGHRS, CDR2 YFSETQ. The V and J ends lost 3 bases and 4 bases, in that order; junction bases with no gene match: 12.

On this clonotype: A much larger clone differs from this one at a single base, so this may be a read error. This chain links TRBV30 with TRBJ2-7; tentatively, D is TRBD2 (6 bases). The CDR3 runs to 13 residues. Germline CDR1 GTSNPN, CDR2 SVGIG (reference sequence). This CDR3 reads CTWSKGTPREQYF. The CDR3 coding sequence is TGTACCTGGAGCAAAGGGACTCCCCGCGAGCAGTACTTC.

This clonotype has just a few counts. CDR3 sequence: CASSLTSGGREQYF. As DNA, the CDR3 is TGTGCCAGCAGCTTAACTAGCGGGGGGAGGGAGCAGTACTTC. The rearrangement links TRBV11-2 to TRBJ2-7, with 12 nucleotides matching TRBD2. The length of the CDR3 is 14 residues. After removal of 2 bases from V and 7 bases from J, the junction contained 3 bases not matched to a gene. The V gene's germline CDR1 is SGHAT and CDR2 FQNNGV.

Only a few counts were recorded for this clonotype. The chain has TRBV20-1 and TRBJ1-2; D is undetermined. CDR1 is DFQATT, CDR2 SNEGSKA, per germline (reference sequence). The CDR3 has 15 residues. The V end lost 0 bases, the J end lost 1 base, and 12 bases lay between the germline ends. This CDR3 reads CSARDKGSSNYGYTF. The CDR3 DNA reads TGCAGTGCTAGAGATAAAGGCAGTAGTAACTATGGCTACACCTTC.

CDR3 nucleotide sequence: TGCGCCAGCAGCTTGGAGTCAGGTTTGGAGACCCAGTACTTC. It translates to CASSLESGLETQYF. J is TRBJ2-5 and V is TRBV5-1; D remains unclear. V was pared by 0 bases and J by 5 bases, with 11 bases between. The germline CDR1 and CDR2 sequences are SGHRS and YFSETQ. The CDR3 is made up of 14 amino acids.

At least ten counts were recorded for this clonotype. The chain uses TRBV12-3 or TRBV12-4 and TRBJ2-2, with TRBD1 matching 9 bases. The CDR3 is 17 residues long. J was trimmed by 5 bases and V by 6 bases; bases with no gene match: 13. The CDR3: CASRKGRDRVGTGELFF. The DNA of the CDR3 is TGTGCCAGCAGAAAAGGCCGGGACAGGGTGGGAACCGGGGAGCTGTTTTTT.

This clonotype was seen many times. The genes are TRBV28 and TRBJ2-3; the D is unclear. Germline CDR1 and CDR2: MDHEN and SYDVKM. V gave up 1 base and J gave up 4 bases, with 21 bases separating them. This CDR3 has 18 residues. The CDR3 DNA reads TGTGCCAGCAGTTTATTAGGTGGTGGCAACTTCCCCCCAGATACGCAGTATTTT. Translating it yields CASSLLGGGNFPPDTQYF. Full variable domain (missing parts from reference TRBV28 and TRBJ2-3): DVKVTQSSRYLVKRTGEKVFLECVQDMDHENMFWYRQDPGLGLRLIYFSYDVKMKEKGDIPEGYSVSREKKERFSLILESASTNQTSMYLCASSLLGGGNFPPDTQYFGPGTRLTVL.

This clonotype is a singleton in its sample. The rearrangement uses TRBV6-2 or TRBV6-3 and TRBJ2-3, with D possibly matching TRBD1 (5 bases). This CDR3 has 19 residues. Trimming shortened V by 0 bases and J by 0 bases, and 19 bases separated the two germline ends. CDR1 MNHEY and CDR2 SVGEGT come from the germline V gene. Here the CDR3 reads CASSYSKVQDTGSTDTQYF. CDR3 nucleotide sequence: TGTGCCAGCAGTTACTCGAAGGTTCAGGACACTGGAAGCACAGATACGCAGTATTTT.